These 15 T cell receptor beta chains were sequenced from one sample in a study of blood T cells in healthy people across ages. The second PCR ran about 6 to 12 cycles with a sample-barcoded 5' primer and J-beta primers. TCRdb reprocessed the 5' RACE reads via MiXCR and lists one record per CDR3 protein. The sample contains 710,000 or so distinct CDR3 sequences, 22% of which appear only once. The sample comprised blood. These receptors came from a man in his 70s in good health.

On this clonotype: An end of the junction does not agree with germline; a read error may underlie this. The chain carries TRBV20-1 and TRBJ2-1; D may match TRBD1 or TRBD2 (5 bases each). CDR3 length equals 14 residues. Germline V CDR1 and CDR2: DFQATT, SNEGSKA (reference sequence). The CDR3 region has the DNA TGCAGTGCTAGCTGGGGGTACTCCTACAATGAGCACTTCTTC. Translating it yields CSASWGYSYNEHFF.

This clonotype has more than one count but fewer than ten. An end of the junction differs from the germline gene, which may be a read error. The chain couples TRBV24-1 to TRBJ2-4; a possible D gene is TRBD2 (5 bases). This CDR3 is 15 amino acids long. Per the germline V gene, CDR1 is KGHDR and CDR2 is SFDVKD. CDR3 amino acids: CTTSDPSGEPSIQYF. For the CDR3, the DNA is TGTACCACCAGTGACCCTAGTGGGGAGCCCTCGATTCAGTACTTC.

J is TRBJ1-2 and V is TRBV11-3; D not certain. V was trimmed by 7 bases and J by 8 bases, leaving 20 bases between them. CDR1 is SGHNT and CDR2 is YENEEA in the germline V gene. The CDR3 runs 14 residues. The CDR3 region has the DNA TGTGCCAGCATTACCTTAAATAATCTTGGCGGCTACACCTTC. Its translation: CASITLNNLGGYTF.

Only a few counts were recorded for this clonotype. The rearrangement uses TRBV6-5 and TRBJ1-2; D gene uncertain. The CDR3 spans 13 residues. Looked up from germline, CDR1 is MNHEY and CDR2 is SVGAGI. V gave up 4 bases and J gave up 8 bases, with 14 bases separating them. The CDR3 loop reads CASSWGGEMGYTF. Written as DNA, the CDR3 is TGTGCCAGCAGTTGGGGTGGGGAGATGGGCTACACCTTC.

The chain is built from TRBV11-2 and TRBJ2-1; 9 bases fit TRBD1. Per germline, CDR1 SGHAT and CDR2 FQNNGV. The CDR3 is 11 amino acids. J lost 15 bases, V lost 4 bases, and 4 bases had no gene match. CDR3 sequence (DNA): TGTGCCAGCAGCTACAGGGGGCAGTGGTTCTTC. Residues: CASSYRGQWFF.

The rearrangement joins TRBV20-1 to TRBJ2-3, with TRBD2 matching 8 bases. V lost 3 bases to trimming and J lost 4 bases; unmatched junction nucleotides: 6. The CDR3 is 14 residues long. CDR1 is DFQATT and CDR2 is SNEGSKA in the germline V gene (reference sequence). The CDR3, as DNA: TGCAGTGCTAGTCCGGGAGGGCCCCCAGATACGCAGTATTTT. Protein: CSASPGGPPDTQYF.

The J gene is TRBJ2-7, the V gene TRBV12-3 or TRBV12-4; TRBD1 matches at 8 bases. The end of the DNA aligns better with TRBJ2-1, so the J call may be wrong. The CDR3 consists of 16 residues. CDR3 sequence reads: CASSLQGAPFYNEQFF. In DNA form, the CDR3 reads TGTGCCAGCAGTTTGCAGGGGGCACCATTTTACAATGAGCAGTTCTTC.

To note about this clonotype: One junction end disagrees with the germline gene, perhaps due to a read error. The chain has TRBV5-8 and TRBJ2-1; the D gene is possibly TRBD2 (6 bases). Germline CDR1 reads SGHTS; CDR2 reads YDEGEE. The CDR3 totals 15 residues. CDR3: CASRRQPTSPNAQFF. In nucleotides, the CDR3 is TGTGCCAGCAGGAGACAGCCGACTAGTCCCAATGCGCAGTTCTTC.

The V and J genes are TRBV4-1 and TRBJ2-4; tentative D call: TRBD1 (6 bases). CDR3 size: 16 residues. Germline V lookup: CDR1 MGHRA, CDR2 YSYEKL. V lost 0 bases to trimming and J lost 2 bases, with 11 bases between them. The CDR3 here is CASSQEIQGTKNIQYF. The CDR3 DNA sequence: TGCGCCAGCAGCCAAGAGATCCAGGGGACCAAAAACATTCAGTACTTC.

This clonotype has just a few counts. The chain combines TRBV6-6 with TRBJ1-1, with 8 bases identical to TRBD1. With V trimmed by 4 bases and J by 1 base, 5 bases remained unmatched. The CDR3 runs to 15 residues. CDR1 is MNHNY and CDR2 is SVGAGI in the germline V gene (reference sequence). The CDR3 reads CASSSNDRGNTEAFF. The DNA of the CDR3 is TGTGCCAGCAGTTCGAATGACAGGGGGAACACTGAAGCTTTCTTT.

This clonotype was counted only a few times. The chain recombines TRBV19 with TRBJ1-5; the D gene is possibly TRBD1 (6 bases). Trimming left V 6 bases short and J 1 base short, with 7 bases between. This CDR3 spans 13 amino acids. Germline CDR1 LNHDA, CDR2 SQIVND (reference sequence). CDR3 residues: CASRDSSNQPQHF. In DNA form, the CDR3 reads TGTGCCAGTAGGGACAGCAGCAATCAGCCCCAGCATTTT.

Comments on this clonotype: One junction end disagrees with the germline gene, perhaps due to a read error. The chain carries TRBV6-5 and TRBJ1-4; D is uncertain. Germline CDR1 and CDR2: MNHEY and SVGAGI. CDR3 length: 15 residues. The CDR3 loop reads CAGSYSFATNEKLFF. The CDR3 DNA is TGTGCCGGCAGTTACTCGTTTGCAACTAATGAAAAACTGTTTTTT.

V and J are TRBV4-1 and TRBJ1-1; tentative D call: TRBD1 (5 bases). Germline V gene data show CDR1 as MGHRA and CDR2 as YSYEKL. The CDR3 runs 16 residues. The V end lost 0 bases, the J end lost 0 bases, and 11 bases lay between the germline ends. CDR3 DNA: TGCGCCAGCAGCCAAGATCCCGACAGCTTGAACACTGAAGCTTTCTTT. Its protein product is CASSQDPDSLNTEAFF.

For the CDR3, the DNA is TGTGCCAGCAGCCAAGCCCGAGAGCAGTTCTTC. Its protein is CASSQAREQFF. The gene calls are TRBV14 and TRBJ2-1, with D hard to call. The germline gives CDR1 SGHDN, CDR2 FVKESK. This CDR3 has 11 residues. V was pared by 1 base and J by 10 bases, with 5 bases between.

The V call is TRBV3-1, the J call TRBJ1-6; weak D call: TRBD1 (6 bases). The V end was cut by 5 bases, the J end by 6 bases, with 11 bases between. The CDR3 extends over 14 amino acids. The germline CDR1 and CDR2 sequences are LGHDT and YNNKEL (reference sequence). CDR3 sequence (DNA): TGTGCCAGCAGCTACGGGACACCTAATTCACCCCTCCACTTT. As protein: CASSYGTPNSPLHF.